The clone carrying this T cell receptor (beta chain) was detected many times. V was cut by 5 bases and J by 2 bases, with 12 bases left in between. Germline CDR1 and CDR2: LNHDA and SQIVND (reference sequence). The CDR3 is 14 residues long. This sample was included in a study of human T cells and chemical hapten exposure. The overall study: Each patch test put 0.01% DPC on the upper back, and results were read at 6 days. The patient population, which was mostly female, had alopecia areata, totalis or universalis. TCR yields differed between samples (mainly from small differences in pooled library volume).

Described time point: patch test 1, 2 weeks after DPC sensitization. The sample's treatment: therapeutic diphenylcyclopropenone sensitization with weekly scalp DPC. TCRdb reprocessed the RACE reads via MiXCR and lists one record per CDR3 protein. The sample holds around 99,000 distinct CDR3 sequences, roughly 12% seen once. The clonotype originates from a woman aged 40 to 50 with alopecia areata. Some clones in this sample may be carry-over from other donors' samples. The sequences come from whole blood, collected in connection with sensitization to the hapten diphenylcyclopropenone (DPC). This chain links TRBV19 with TRBJ2-5; D unclear. As DNA, the CDR3 is TGTGCCAGTAGTGTGGGGAACAGTCAAGAGACCCAGTACTTC. This sequence encodes CASSVGNSQETQYF.